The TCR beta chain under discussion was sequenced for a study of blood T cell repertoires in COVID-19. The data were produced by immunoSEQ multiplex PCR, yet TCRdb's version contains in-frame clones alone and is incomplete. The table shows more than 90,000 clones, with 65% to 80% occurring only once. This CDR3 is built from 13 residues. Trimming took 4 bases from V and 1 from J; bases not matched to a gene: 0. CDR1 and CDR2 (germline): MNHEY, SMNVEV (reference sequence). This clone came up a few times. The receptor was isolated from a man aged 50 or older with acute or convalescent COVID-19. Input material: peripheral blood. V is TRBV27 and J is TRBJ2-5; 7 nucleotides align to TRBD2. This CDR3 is CASSWGGQETQYF. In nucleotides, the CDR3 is TGTGCCAGCAGTTGGGGGGGCCAAGAGACCCAGTACTTC.